Listed here is a single T cell receptor beta chain. Its antigen is as yet unknown. The data belong to a study of OX40 agonist ivuxolimab in advanced cancers. Overall study context: Clinicians treated patients with ivuxolimab, an agonistic anti-OX40 (CD134) antibody. Study results and limitations: Part of the nonresponder group also had normalized T-cell clonal expansion that was low.

CDR3 size: 17 residues. V trimming: 3 bases; J trimming: 1 base; junction bases outside the gene matches: 7. Germline V CDR1 and CDR2: SGHTA, FQGNSA. Libraries were prepared by immunoSEQ multiplex PCR; TCRdb keeps only in-frame clonotypes and omits some of them. The data show about 53,000 clones, about 88% seen once. This TCR was sampled from an adult with an advanced solid tumor such as melanoma, head and neck, liver or kidney cancer. This sequence joins TRBV7-2 and TRBJ2-3; 10 nucleotides line up with TRBD2. The starting material was CD4+ or CD8+ T cells sorted from blood, obtained in a trial of the OX40 agonist ivuxolimab. The CDR3 spells CASSLGALAGGTDTQYF. The CDR3 coding sequence is TGTGCCAGCAGCTTGGGAGCCCTAGCGGGAGGCACAGATACGCAGTATTTT.